A single sample is the source of the 13 T cell receptor beta chains below, sequenced in a study of radiation and T cells in renal cell carcinoma. Time point specified: blood 4 weeks post-SBRT, at nephrectomy. Treatment given: 15 Gy SBRT to primary tumor, nephrectomy 4 weeks later. The table came from immunoSEQ multiplex PCR; TCRdb's copy has only in-frame clones and leaves some out. The sample shows tens of thousands of clones, 70% to 90% of them seen only once. Sequencing was performed on blood, taken from a patient whose treatment included radiotherapy and nephrectomy. All receptors derive from a man in his fifties or sixties with renal cell carcinoma.

The rearrangement links TRBV5-1 to TRBJ2-3; D is ambiguous. The CDR3 runs to 18 residues. Trimming removed 4 bases from V and 4 bases from J, with 25 bases in between. The germline CDR1 and CDR2 sequences are SGHRS and YFSETQ. The CDR3 is CASSPRLTAFLGADTQYF. CDR3 bases: TGCGCCAGCAGCCCCAGACTGACCGCGTTTCTTGGAGCAGATACGCAGTATTTT.

The J gene is TRBJ1-2, the V gene TRBV11-1; D may be TRBD1 (6 bases). V was shortened by 1 base and J by 2 bases, with 11 bases between the two germline ends. This CDR3 comprises 15 residues. Germline V lookup: CDR1 SGHAT, CDR2 FQDESV (reference sequence). The CDR3 spells CASSLGGPLNYGYTF. The DNA for the CDR3 is TGTGCCAGCAGCTTAGGGGGGCCATTGAACTATGGCTACACCTTC.

The chain has TRBV18 and TRBJ1-5, with TRBD1 matching 10 bases. From germline, CDR1 is KGHSH and CDR2 LQKENI. The CDR3 consists of 16 residues. The ends lost 3 bases at V and 6 bases at J; junction bases unmatched: 8. CDR3: CASSPNAGTGVQPQHF. In DNA, the CDR3 is TGTGCCAGCTCACCTAACGCCGGGACAGGGGTTCAGCCCCAGCATTTT.

This chain connects TRBV7-2 to TRBJ2-7; TRBD2 might be the D (7 bases). Germline CDR1 is SGHTA and CDR2 is FQGNSA. The CDR3 runs to 14 residues. Trimming pared 1 base from V and 6 bases from J, leaving 13 bases between. CDR3 in DNA: TGTGCCAGCAGCTTAGGCAGGGGAGGGTTCGAGCAGTACTTC. It is translated as CASSLGRGGFEQYF. The complete variable domain, with remaining parts taken from reference TRBV7-2 and TRBJ2-7, reads GAGVSQSPSNKVTEKGKDVELRCDPISGHTALYWYRQSLGQGLEFLIYFQGNSAPDKSGLPSDRFSAERTGGSVSTLTIQRTQQEDSAVYLCASSLGRGGFEQYFGPGTRLTVT.

The chain joins TRBV9 to TRBJ2-7; weak D call: TRBD2 (5 bases). Per the germline V gene, CDR1 is SGDLS and CDR2 is YYNGEE. Trimming shortened V by 2 bases and J by 4 bases, and 13 bases separated the two germline ends. The CDR3 is 14 amino acids. CDR3 protein: CASSVGLEEYEQYF. The CDR3 bases are TGTGCCAGCAGCGTTGGGCTGGAGGAGTACGAGCAGTACTTC.

The rearrangement links TRBV4-3 to TRBJ1-4, with D uncertain. This CDR3 is built from 14 residues. Trimming removed 3 bases at V and 7 bases at J, with 12 bases between. The V gene's germline CDR1 is LGHNA and CDR2 YSLEER. CDR3: CASSQGAAGEKLFF. CDR3 DNA sequence: TGCGCCAGCAGCCAGGGCGCCGCGGGTGAAAAACTGTTTTTT.

This chain joins TRBV30 and TRBJ1-4; 7 bases match TRBD1. Germline CDR1 and CDR2: GTSNPN and SVGIG (reference sequence). V lost 3 bases to trimming and J lost 5 bases; unmatched junction nucleotides: 9. CDR3 length: 15 residues. In DNA, the CDR3 is TGTGCCTGGAGCTTTTCCGGACAGGCAAATGAAAAACTGTTTTTT. It codes for CAWSFSGQANEKLFF.

This rearrangement joins TRBV14 to TRBJ2-2; TRBD1 matches at 7 bases. There are 15 residues in the CDR3. After removal of 4 bases from V and 4 bases from J, the junction contained 6 bases not matched to a gene. Germline V gives CDR1 SGHDN, CDR2 FVKESK. The CDR3 loop reads CASSLYPGGTGELFF. CDR3 bases: TGTGCCAGCAGCCTCTACCCAGGGGGCACCGGGGAGCTGTTTTTT.

The chain employs TRBV5-1 and TRBJ2-5; D may match TRBD1 or TRBD2 (5 bases each). This CDR3 has 16 amino acids. Germline CDR1 is SGHRS and CDR2 is YFSETQ. V dropped 0 bases and J dropped 4 bases, with 16 bases sitting between them. CDR3 bases: TGCGCCAGCAGCTTGGCCCCGCAGGGTCGGGGAGAGACCCAGTACTTC. Its translation: CASSLAPQGRGETQYF.

This clone is a singleton in its sample. This chain connects TRBV23-1 to TRBJ1-1; D unclear. TRBV23-1 is an open reading frame, and its role is uncertain. This CDR3 has 13 amino acids. The ends were cut back, 3 bases at V and 12 bases at J, with 17 bases in the middle. CDR3 DNA sequence: TGCGCCAGCAGTCATATGTCGGGTAGAAAAACTTTCTTT. Encoded protein: CASSHMSGRKTFF.

The rearrangement links TRBV29-1 to TRBJ2-1; 12 bases are a match to TRBD2. The CDR3 spans 14 residues. J was trimmed by 6 bases and V by 5 bases; bases with no gene match: 5. From germline, CDR1 is SQVTM and CDR2 ANQGSEA. For the CDR3, the DNA is TGCAGCGTTCGGACTAGCGGGGTCCGCAATGAGCAGTTCTTC. This translates into CSVRTSGVRNEQFF.

This chain joins TRBV11-2 and TRBJ2-7, with D possibly matching TRBD1 (6 bases). This CDR3 has 12 amino acids. Germline V gene lookup returns CDR1 SGHAT and CDR2 FQNNGV. V was shortened by 3 bases and J by 7 bases, with 10 bases between the two germline ends. The CDR3 spells CASSFSQGEQYF. CDR3 nucleotides: TGTGCCAGCAGCTTTTCCCAGGGGGAGCAGTACTTC. Full variable domain (rest looked up from reference TRBV11-2 and TRBJ2-7): EAGVAQSPRYKIIEKRQSVAFWCNPISGHATLYWYQQILGQGPKLLIQFQNNGVVDDSQLPKDRFSAERLKGVDSTLKIQPAKLEDSAVYLCASSFSQGEQYFGPGTRLTVT.

This clone was detected only once. This CDR3 reads CASSSFRGGGYNEQFF. DNA for the CDR3: TGTGCCAGCAGCTCCTTTCGCGGCGGGGGGTACAATGAGCAGTTCTTC. The chain couples TRBV7-9 to TRBJ2-1; 8 positions agree with TRBD2. Looked up from germline, CDR1 is SEHNR and CDR2 is FQNEAQ (reference sequence). The CDR3 has 16 amino acids. Germline trimming cut 4 bases from V and 4 bases from J; bases unmatched to any gene: 9.